These 2 T cell receptor beta chains came from one sample sequenced in a study of beta chain features in type 1 diabetes. Broader study findings: TCRB CDR3s were moderately but significantly shorter in Type 1 diabetes patients in all four CD4+ subsets.

Investigators reverse transcribed all isolated RNA, so they sequenced expressed TCRB transcripts. TCRdb's table, derived via immunoSEQ multiplex PCR, lists solely in-frame clones and lacks some. The profile shows hundreds of thousands of clones, 13% of them singletons. These receptors are not linked to any known antigen. The sequencing sample was made of naive CD4+ T cells from blood. Receptor source: a man aged 18 to 29 with type 1 diabetes.

The chain joins TRBV30 to TRBJ1-4; TRBD1 might be the D (5 bases). CDR1 and CDR2 (germline): GTSNPN, SVGIG (reference sequence). CDR3 size: 14 residues. Trimming removed 1 base at V and 3 bases at J, with 9 bases between. CDR3 loop: CAWSAAGPNEKLFF. The CDR3 DNA is TGTGCCTGGAGTGCGGCAGGGCCTAATGAAAAACTGTTTTTT.

J is TRBJ2-3 and V is TRBV4-2, with 8 positions matching TRBD1. V dropped 4 bases and J dropped 3; count of bases not matched to a gene: 9. The CDR3 is 16 amino acids. CDR1 LGHNA and CDR2 YNFKEQ come from the germline V gene. CDR3 in amino acids: CASSPFGQGRTDTQYF. In DNA, the CDR3 is TGTGCCAGCAGCCCCTTTGGACAGGGAAGGACAGATACGCAGTATTTT.